Below, one T cell receptor (beta chain) is given with its context. Its matching antigen is unknown. The data derive from a study of long-term antiretroviral therapy in people with HIV. The study's findings and limits: Repertoires from HIV showed CDR3 length ranges narrower than those of controls.

The authors ran the immunoSEQ assay, v3.0, at survey level. Using immunoSEQ multiplex PCR, the repertoire was profiled, and TCRdb retains in-frame clones only, with some absent. The sample holds tens of thousands of clones, more than 75% seen once. Each specimen consisted of about 0.85-11 million cryopreserved PBMC prior to extraction of DNA. The CDR3 contains 9 residues. V lost 4 bases and J 13 bases, leaving 10 bases between the germline ends. The germline V gene encodes CDR1 SQVTM and CDR2 ANQGSEA. Sequencing was performed on unsorted PBMCs, taken 4.8 to 5 years after starting antiretroviral therapy. The receptor was isolated from a middle-aged man with HIV. V usage is TRBV29-1 and J usage is TRBJ1-1; no clear D gene. CDR3 sequence: CSVGLGGFF. CDR3 sequence (DNA): TGCAGCGTTGGGCTTGGTGGTTTCTTT.